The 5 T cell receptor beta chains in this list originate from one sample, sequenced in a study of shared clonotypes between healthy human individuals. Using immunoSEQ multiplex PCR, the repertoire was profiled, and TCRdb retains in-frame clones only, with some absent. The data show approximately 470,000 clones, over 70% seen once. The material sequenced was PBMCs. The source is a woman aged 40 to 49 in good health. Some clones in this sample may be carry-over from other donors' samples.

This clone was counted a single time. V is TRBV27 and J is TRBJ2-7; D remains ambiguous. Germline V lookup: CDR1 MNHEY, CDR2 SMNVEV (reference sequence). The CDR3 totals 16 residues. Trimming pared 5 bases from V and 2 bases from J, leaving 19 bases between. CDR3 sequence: CASSPPPLRQTYEQYF. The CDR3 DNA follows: TGTGCCAGCAGTCCACCGCCCCTAAGACAAACCTACGAGCAGTACTTC.

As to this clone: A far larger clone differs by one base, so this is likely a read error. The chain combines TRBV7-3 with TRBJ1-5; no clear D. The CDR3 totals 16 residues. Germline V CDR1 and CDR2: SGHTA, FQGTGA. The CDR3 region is CASSQDGGWSNQPQHF. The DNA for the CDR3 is TGCGCCAGCAGCCAAGATGGAGGTTGGAGCAATCAGCCCCAGCACTTT.

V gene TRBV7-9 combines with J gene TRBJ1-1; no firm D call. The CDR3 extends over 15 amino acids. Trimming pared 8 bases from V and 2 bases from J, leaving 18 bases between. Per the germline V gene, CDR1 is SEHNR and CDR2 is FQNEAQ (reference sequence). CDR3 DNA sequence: TGTGCCAGCCAACAAGGGCGGTTCGGAAACACTGAAGCTTTCTTT. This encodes CASQQGRFGNTEAFF. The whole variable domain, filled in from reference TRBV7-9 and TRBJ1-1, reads DTGVSQNPRHKITKRGQNVTFRCDPISEHNRLYWYRQTLGQGPEFLTYFQNEAQLEKSRLLSDRFSAERPKGSFSTLEIQRTEQGDSAMYLCASQQGRFGNTEAFFGQGTRLTVV.

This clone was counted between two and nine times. The CDR3 loop is CATSRGQTADNEKLFF. DNA for the CDR3: TGTGCCACCAGCAGAGGTCAAACGGCGGATAATGAAAAACTGTTTTTT. The chain carries TRBV15 and TRBJ1-4; D ambiguous. This CDR3 contains 16 residues. V shed 1 base and J shed 4 bases, with 13 bases lying between them. Per germline, CDR1 LNHNV and CDR2 YYDKDF (reference sequence).

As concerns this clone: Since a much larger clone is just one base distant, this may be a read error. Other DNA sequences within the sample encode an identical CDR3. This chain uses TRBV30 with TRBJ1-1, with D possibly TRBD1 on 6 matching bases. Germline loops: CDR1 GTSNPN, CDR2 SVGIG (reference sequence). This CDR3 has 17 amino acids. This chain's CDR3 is CAWSRFGGLQGNTEAFF. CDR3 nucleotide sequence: TGTGCCTGGAGTAGATTCGGTGGATTGCAGGGGAACACTGAGGCTTTCTTT.